This TCR beta chain was profiled in a study of control samples from healthy donors and cancer patients. Method: immunoSEQ multiplex PCR; TCRdb's copy keeps in-frame clones and lacks some. The sample has about 46,000 clones; 88% are singletons. Trimming took 4 bases from V and 2 from J, leaving 9 bases between them. The CDR3 has 13 residues. CDR1 is MGHDK, CDR2 SYGVNS, per germline. The chain carries TRBV25-1 and TRBJ2-7; D tentatively fits TRBD1 or TRBD2 (6 bases each). Input material: PBMCs. The receptor comes from a man between 45 and 60 years old with head and neck cancer. CDR3 residues: CASSGGAPYEQYF. CDR3 sequence (DNA): TGTGCCAGCAGTGGGGGGGCCCCCTACGAGCAGTACTTC.